The clone carrying this TCR beta chain was seen only once. Its antigen is unidentified. This entry is derived from a study of T cell repertoires in cytomegalovirus infection. Study-wide background: CMV epitopes used comprised recently identified HLA-C-restricted ones and well-studied HLA-B-restricted ones. Indications of both CMV infection and matching HLA type were provided by public TCR beta signatures.

Broader study findings: Ex vivo, HLA-C-restricted CMV-specific TCR beta clonotypes prevailed over the rest of the response. Based on cumulative public TCR beta family frequency, carriers of CMV plus the relevant HLA were identified.

CDR3 length equals 11 residues. The germline V gene has CDR1 DFQATT and CDR2 SNEGSKA (reference sequence). Trimming pared 6 bases from V and 7 bases from J, leaving 12 bases between. One entry per CDR3 protein, called by TCRdb with MiXCR from the reads. The data contain hundreds of thousands of distinct CDR3 sequences, about 44% of them singletons. The sample consisted of cultured PBMCs, taken from culture after CMV antigen stimulation. This clonotype was sampled from a human donor in good health (CMV status not recorded). Some clones in this sample may be carry-over from other donors' samples. This rearrangement joins TRBV20-1 to TRBJ2-5; D is possibly TRBD2 (5 bases). This CDR3 is CSAPRSGTQYF. The DNA of the CDR3 is TGCAGTGCCCCGAGGAGCGGGACCCAGTACTTC.